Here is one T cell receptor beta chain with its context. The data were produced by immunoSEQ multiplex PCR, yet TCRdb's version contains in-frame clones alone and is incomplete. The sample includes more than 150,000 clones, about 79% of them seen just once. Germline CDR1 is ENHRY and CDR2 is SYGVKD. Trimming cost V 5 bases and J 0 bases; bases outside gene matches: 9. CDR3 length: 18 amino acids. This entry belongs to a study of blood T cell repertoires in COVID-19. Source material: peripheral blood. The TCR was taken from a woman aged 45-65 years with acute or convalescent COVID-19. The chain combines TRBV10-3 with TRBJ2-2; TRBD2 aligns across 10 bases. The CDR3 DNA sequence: TGTGCCATCAGTAAACTCCCGACTAGCGGGCCGAACACCGGGGAGCTGTTTTTT. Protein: CAISKLPTSGPNTGELFF.